One sample yielded the 32 T cell receptor beta chains listed below, sequenced in a study of OX40 agonist ivuxolimab in advanced cancers. Measured with immunoSEQ multiplex PCR; TCRdb has only the in-frame clones, and not every one. The data contain about 130,000 clones, around 93% of them singletons. The sequenced sample was CD4+ or CD8+ T cells sorted from blood, obtained in a trial of the OX40 agonist ivuxolimab. The receptors were gathered from an adult with an advanced solid tumor such as melanoma, head and neck, liver or kidney cancer.

V gene TRBV5-1 combines with J gene TRBJ2-7, with a weak D call TRBD2 (5 bases). Per the germline V gene, CDR1 is SGHRS and CDR2 is YFSETQ. Trimming took off 0 bases at V and 3 bases at J, with 13 bases between the two ends. The CDR3 loop spans 15 amino acids. The CDR3 region has the DNA TGCGCCAGCAGCTTGGACGGGAACCCTTTCTACGAGCAGTACTTC. Translated: CASSLDGNPFYEQYF.

The chain links TRBV6-1 to TRBJ2-3; perhaps TRBD1 as D (5 bases). Trimming left V 6 bases short and J 1 base short, with 14 bases between. This CDR3 spans 15 amino acids. Germline V gene lookup returns CDR1 MNHNS and CDR2 SASEGT. The DNA of the CDR3 is TGTGCCAGCAGCCAAAGGACATCTGGCACAGATACGCAGTATTTT. Translating it yields CASSQRTSGTDTQYF.

This chain uses TRBV5-8 with TRBJ1-2, with TRBD1 matching over 9 bases. The junction had 3 bases not matched to a gene; V was cut back by 7 bases and J by 8 bases. Germline-derived CDR1 and CDR2 are SGHTS and YDEGEE. The CDR3 totals 11 residues. For the CDR3, the DNA is TGTGCCAGCGGGGGACAGGGAGGCTACACCTTC. This codes for CASGGQGGYTF.

The V and J genes are TRBV30 and TRBJ1-2; 10 nucleotides line up with TRBD1. J lost 8 bases, V lost 3 bases, and 15 bases had no gene match. The CDR3 length is 16 residues. Germline-derived CDR1 and CDR2 are GTSNPN and SVGIG (reference sequence). CDR3 sequence: CAWRIDRDRGRKGYTF. DNA for the CDR3: TGTGCCTGGAGGATCGACCGGGACAGGGGCAGGAAGGGCTACACCTTC.

On this clone: This CDR3 is also generated by other DNA sequences in the sample. The chain links TRBV7-3 to TRBJ2-3; 15 positions match TRBD2. The CDR3 extends over 15 amino acids. Germline loops: CDR1 SGHTA, CDR2 FQGTGA. V lost 5 bases, J lost 6 bases, and 3 bases stayed unmatched. CDR3 sequence: CASSRGLAGGDTQYF. The CDR3 DNA sequence: TGTGCCAGCAGCCGCGGACTAGCGGGAGGGGATACGCAGTATTTT.

V usage is TRBV5-1 and J usage is TRBJ1-1; D gene uncertain. V lost 0 bases, J lost 1 base, and 13 bases lay in between. This CDR3 comprises 16 residues. CDR1 and CDR2 (germline): SGHRS, YFSETQ. This CDR3 reads CASSLEGALQNTEAFF. In DNA form, the CDR3 reads TGCGCCAGCAGCTTGGAGGGTGCTCTACAGAACACTGAAGCTTTCTTT.

The rearrangement uses TRBV28 and TRBJ1-1, with D tentatively TRBD1 (6 bases). Per the germline V gene, CDR1 is MDHEN and CDR2 is SYDVKM. The ends were cut back, 1 base at V and 3 bases at J, with 12 bases in the middle. The length of the CDR3 is 15 residues. The CDR3, as DNA: TGTGCCAGCAGTTTATTGGGGGGCAAGGACACTGAAGCTTTCTTT. Its protein is CASSLLGGKDTEAFF.

This chain uses TRBV5-1 with TRBJ2-7, with TRBD2 matching 8 bases. V shed 4 bases and J 0 bases; nucleotides not matched to a gene: 6. This CDR3 spans 15 amino acids. The germline gives CDR1 SGHRS, CDR2 YFSETQ. In DNA form, the CDR3 reads TGCGCCAGCAGCCCCGGGGGGGGTAGCTCCTACGAGCAGTACTTC. Residues: CASSPGGGSSYEQYF.

The chain couples TRBV27 to TRBJ2-1; D unclear. Germline values: CDR1 MNHEY, CDR2 SMNVEV (reference sequence). V was trimmed by 3 bases and J by 8 bases, leaving 14 bases between them. The CDR3 length is 14 residues. The CDR3 DNA is TGTGCCAGCAGTTTTAACGGGCAGCTGTATGAGCAGTTCTTC. Protein: CASSFNGQLYEQFF.

The J gene is TRBJ2-5, the V gene TRBV30; 11 bases line up with TRBD2. Germline V gene data show CDR1 as GTSNPN and CDR2 as SVGIG (reference sequence). The CDR3 covers 14 residues. The ends lost 2 bases at V and 2 bases at J; junction bases unmatched: 1. The CDR3 loop reads CAWSIAGGQETQYF. Here the CDR3 DNA reads TGTGCCTGGAGTATAGCGGGAGGGCAAGAGACCCAGTACTTC.

This chain connects TRBV10-1 to TRBJ2-4; no clear D gene. V gave up 0 bases and J gave up 7 bases, with 16 bases separating them. Germline V gene lookup returns CDR1 WNHNN and CDR2 SYGVQD (reference sequence). The CDR3 has 16 residues. The CDR3 nucleotides are TGCGCCAGCAGTGAGTCAGGAAGCGACCCACTGAACATTCAGTACTTC. This encodes CASSESGSDPLNIQYF.

This chain connects TRBV5-6 to TRBJ1-1; possibly TRBD1 for D (5 bases). V was pared by 0 bases and J by 8 bases, with 14 bases between. The CDR3 is 14 residues long. The germline V gene encodes CDR1 SGHDT and CDR2 YYEEEE. The CDR3 DNA sequence: TGTGCCAGCAGCTTGGGGAGTTGGGGCCTAGAAGCTTTCTTT. Protein product: CASSLGSWGLEAFF.

The CDR3 nucleotides read TGTGCCAGCAGAAGTAACTCCGGGACAGCAACCGGGGAGCTGTTTTTT. This gives the protein CASRSNSGTATGELFF. The chain joins TRBV6-4 to TRBJ2-2; 7 bases are a match to TRBD1. After removal of 6 bases from V and 5 bases from J, the junction contained 12 bases not matched to a gene. This CDR3 comprises 16 residues. The germline CDR1 and CDR2 sequences are MRHNA and SNTAGT.

This chain joins TRBV13 and TRBJ2-2, with 11 nucleotides matching TRBD1. The CDR3 spans 16 residues. Trimming at V came to 8 bases and at J to 5 bases, leaving 10 bases not matched to a gene. The germline V gene has CDR1 PRHDT and CDR2 FYEKMQ (reference sequence). The CDR3 spells CASGEPGTGGTGELFF. The CDR3 coding sequence is TGTGCCAGCGGAGAGCCCGGGACAGGGGGAACCGGGGAGCTGTTTTTT.

The V call is TRBV7-3, the J call TRBJ2-7; TRBD1 matches at 7 bases. The CDR3 is 17 amino acids. Per germline, CDR1 SGHTA and CDR2 FQGTGA. Unmatched junction bases numbered 11, after V lost 1 base and J lost 2 bases. CDR3 in DNA: TGTGCCAGCAGCTTAAACCGGGACAGTTCTTTCCCCTACGAGCAGTACTTC. It translates to CASSLNRDSSFPYEQYF.

The chain combines TRBV2 with TRBJ2-2; D possibly uses TRBD1 or TRBD2 (5 bases each). Germline V gives CDR1 SNHLY, CDR2 FYNNEI. The CDR3 length is 17 residues. The V end lost 0 bases, the J end lost 6 bases, and 17 bases lay between the germline ends. CDR3 protein: CASSEAGTFPRPGELFF. CDR3 bases: TGTGCCAGCAGTGAAGCAGGGACCTTCCCTCGGCCCGGGGAGCTGTTTTTT.

J is TRBJ2-7 and V is TRBV28; D is possibly TRBD2 (6 bases). From germline, CDR1 is MDHEN and CDR2 SYDVKM. Trimming pared 3 bases from V and 1 base from J, leaving 13 bases between. The CDR3 spans 15 residues. The CDR3 sequence: CASSFGGESSYEQYF. The CDR3, as DNA: TGTGCCAGCAGTTTCGGCGGGGAAAGTTCCTACGAGCAGTACTTC.

This clone appeared a few times. The CDR3 protein is CASSSDTPEQYF. CDR3 in DNA: TGTGCCAGCAGCTCGGACACGCCCGAGCAGTACTTC. This chain joins TRBV7-9 and TRBJ2-7, with D possibly being TRBD1 (5 bases). Germline CDR1 and CDR2: SEHNR and FQNEAQ (reference sequence). The CDR3 length is 12 residues. Between the trimmed V and J ends, which lost 4 bases and 6 bases, there was a span of 10 bases. The variable domain in full, with the rest retrieved from reference TRBV7-9 and TRBJ2-7, is DTGVSQNPRHKITKRGQNVTFRCDPISEHNRLYWYRQTLGQGPEFLTYFQNEAQLEKSRLLSDRFSAERPKGSFSTLEIQRTEQGDSAMYLCASSSDTPEQYFGPGTRLTVT.

The rearrangement links TRBV18 to TRBJ1-1; D is perhaps TRBD1 (6 bases). V was pared by 3 bases and J by 2 bases, with 16 bases between. CDR1 is KGHSH and CDR2 is LQKENI in the germline V gene. The CDR3 extends over 16 amino acids. This CDR3 reads CASSPPRQARNTEAFF. The CDR3 coding sequence is TGTGCCAGCTCACCTCCCCGACAGGCAAGAAACACTGAAGCTTTCTTT.

This chain joins TRBV5-1 and TRBJ1-4; D may be TRBD1 (5 bases). The length of the CDR3 is 16 residues. Trimming shortened V by 2 bases and J by 3 bases, and 14 bases separated the two germline ends. Germline values: CDR1 SGHRS, CDR2 YFSETQ. The CDR3 nucleotides read TGCGCCAGCAGCTTTGGGCAGGCGGGGGCTAATGAAAAACTGTTTTTT. Its protein is CASSFGQAGANEKLFF. The whole variable domain, remainder taken from reference TRBV5-1 and TRBJ1-4, is KAGVTQTPRYLIKTRGQQVTLSCSPISGHRSVSWYQQTPGQGLQFLFEYFSETQRNKGNFPGRFSGRQFSNSRSEMNVSTLELGDSALYLCASSFGQAGANEKLFFGSGTQLSVL.

V and J are TRBV19 and TRBJ1-5, with D unclear. Trimming took 5 bases from V and 3 from J, leaving 11 bases between them. The CDR3 is 14 amino acids. Germline CDR1 and CDR2: LNHDA and SQIVND (reference sequence). CDR3 nucleotide sequence: TGTGCCAGTAGTCCAACTAGTTACAATCAGCCCCAGCATTTT. Translation: CASSPTSYNQPQHF.

The chain links TRBV28 to TRBJ2-1; no firm D call. Germline CDR1 MDHEN, CDR2 SYDVKM. V shed 5 bases and J shed 8 bases, with 19 bases lying between them. The CDR3 contains 15 residues. CDR3 in amino acids: CASSPRTAKGDEQFF. CDR3 in DNA: TGTGCCAGCAGTCCCCGGACCGCGAAGGGCGATGAGCAGTTCTTC.

The chain couples TRBV11-2 to TRBJ2-2; D ambiguous. This CDR3 spans 14 amino acids. The ends were cut back, 0 bases at V and 9 bases at J, with 11 bases in the middle. The germline gives CDR1 SGHAT, CDR2 FQNNGV. The CDR3 sequence is CASSLDFISRELFF. The DNA of the CDR3 is TGTGCCAGCAGCTTAGATTTCATTTCTCGGGAGCTGTTTTTT.

The chain links TRBV19 to TRBJ2-1, with 10 bases that match TRBD2. Per germline, CDR1 LNHDA and CDR2 SQIVND (reference sequence). Losses at the gene ends were 3 bases for V and 7 bases for J; bases not matched to a gene: 12. The CDR3 runs 17 residues. The CDR3 coding sequence is TGTGCCAGTAGTATGGTGGCTAGCGGGAGTGTACGGAATGAGCAGTTCTTC. Its translation is CASSMVASGSVRNEQFF.

V is TRBV5-6 and J is TRBJ2-1; 10 positions match TRBD2. J gave up 5 bases and V 1 base, and 6 bases lay outside the gene matches. The CDR3 extends over 16 amino acids. The germline V gene encodes CDR1 SGHDT and CDR2 YYEEEE. CDR3 region: CASSLFGAGGDNEQFF. The CDR3 coding sequence is TGTGCCAGCAGCTTGTTTGGAGCGGGAGGGGACAATGAGCAGTTCTTC. Looking up the rest from reference TRBV5-6 and TRBJ2-1 gives the full variable domain: DAGVTQSPTHLIKTRGQQVTLRCSPKSGHDTVSWYQQALGQGPQFIFQYYEEEERQRGNFPDRFSGHQFPNYSSELNVNALLLGDSALYLCASSLFGAGGDNEQFFGPGTRLTVL.

The J gene is TRBJ2-1, the V gene TRBV7-2, with a weak D call TRBD2 (6 bases). CDR1 and CDR2 from the germline V gene are SGHTA and FQGNSA. Trimming left V 4 bases short and J 0 bases short, with 13 bases between. CDR3 length equals 16 residues. Here the CDR3 reads CASSSYGGNSYNEQFF. The CDR3, as DNA: TGTGCCAGCAGCTCCTACGGCGGGAACTCCTACAATGAGCAGTTCTTC.

In nucleotides, the CDR3 is TGTGCCAGCAGTTCGGGACAGGGGGCCGGGGGATTGCCCCAGCATTTT. It codes for CASSSGQGAGGLPQHF. The chain couples TRBV28 to TRBJ1-5; 12 bases are shared with TRBD1. The ends lost 4 bases at V and 9 bases at J; junction bases unmatched: 10. CDR1 is MDHEN and CDR2 is SYDVKM in the germline V gene. This CDR3 region has 16 residues. Based on the CDR3 plus reference TRBV28 and TRBJ1-5, the full variable domain is DVKVTQSSRYLVKRTGEKVFLECVQDMDHENMFWYRQDPGLGLRLIYFSYDVKMKEKGDIPEGYSVSREKKERFSLILESASTNQTSMYLCASSSGQGAGGLPQHFGDGTRLSIL.

V gene TRBV5-1 combines with J gene TRBJ2-2, with D maybe TRBD1 (5 bases). Trimming left V 0 bases short and J 0 bases short, with 9 bases between. The CDR3 extends over 16 amino acids. CDR1 is SGHRS, CDR2 YFSETQ, per germline. The chain's CDR3 is CASSLVADTNTGELFF. CDR3 coding DNA: TGCGCCAGCAGCTTGGTTGCGGACACGAACACCGGGGAGCTGTTTTTT.

V and J are TRBV10-1 and TRBJ2-3; 8 bases line up with TRBD2. The CDR3 runs to 15 residues. Germline V gene data show CDR1 as WNHNN and CDR2 as SYGVQD (reference sequence). The J segment lost 5 bases and the V segment lost 3 bases, leaving 7 bases of the junction unmatched. The CDR3 bases are TGCGCCAGCAGTGATGCGGGAGGTATTGGAGATACGCAGTATTTT. Its protein is CASSDAGGIGDTQYF.

J is TRBJ1-5 and V is TRBV19, with TRBD1 matching 7 bases. Losses at the gene ends were 4 bases for V and 5 bases for J; bases not matched to a gene: 5. This CDR3 contains 14 residues. Germline assignment: CDR1 LNHDA and CDR2 SQIVND (reference sequence). The CDR3 region has the DNA TGTGCCAGTAGTAGGGGTGACAGGGATCAGCCCCAGCATTTT. Translating it yields CASSRGDRDQPQHF.

V and J are TRBV9 and TRBJ2-7, with 12 bases matching TRBD1. The germline V gene encodes CDR1 SGDLS and CDR2 YYNGEE. The trim removed 2 bases at V and 4 bases at J, leaving 4 bases unmatched. This CDR3 region has 15 residues. CDR3 in amino acids: CASSVWDRGPYEQYF. In nucleotides, the CDR3 is TGTGCCAGCAGCGTTTGGGACAGGGGGCCATACGAGCAGTACTTC. The variable domain in full, with the rest retrieved from reference TRBV9 and TRBJ2-7, is DSGVTQTPKHLITATGQRVTLRCSPRSGDLSVYWYQQSLDQGLQFLIQYYNGEERAKGNILERFSAQQFPDLHSELNLSSLELGDSALYFCASSVWDRGPYEQYFGPGTRLTVT.

This chain joins TRBV7-2 and TRBJ2-7, with 7 nucleotides matching TRBD1. There are 13 residues in the CDR3. V lost 5 bases and J lost 5; bases outside the gene matches: 6. Germline loops: CDR1 SGHTA, CDR2 FQGNSA. The CDR3 nucleotides are TGTGCCAGCAGCCAACAGACAGGGAACGAGCAGTACTTC. This sequence encodes CASSQQTGNEQYF.